This TCR beta chain was found in a study of T cells after yellow fever vaccination. Study observations and caveats: The study found a weaker secondary response that peaked faster, day 5 versus 15. Repertoires obtained by FACS sorting could include abundant clonotypes that entered as contaminants from the bulk population.

As to this clonotype: What it binds is not known.

The CDR3 has 21 amino acids. V shed 3 bases, J shed 0 bases, and the junction held 21 bases outside the gene matches. Germline values: CDR1 SGHRS, CDR2 YFSETQ. One entry per CDR3 protein, called by TCRdb with MiXCR from the 5' RACE reads. The sample yields 500,000 to 650,000 distinct CDR3 sequences, roughly an eighth seen once. The sample was PBMCs, taken on the day of the yellow fever booster vaccination. This TCR derives from a man aged 25-45 years who received the YFV17D yellow fever vaccine. V usage is TRBV5-1 and J usage is TRBJ2-1; 7 bases align to TRBD1. For the CDR3, the DNA is TGCGCCAGCAGCTCCAAAATGGGAAATGCATCGGGACAGAGCTCCTACAATGAGCAGTTCTTC. Its translation: CASSSKMGNASGQSSYNEQFF.